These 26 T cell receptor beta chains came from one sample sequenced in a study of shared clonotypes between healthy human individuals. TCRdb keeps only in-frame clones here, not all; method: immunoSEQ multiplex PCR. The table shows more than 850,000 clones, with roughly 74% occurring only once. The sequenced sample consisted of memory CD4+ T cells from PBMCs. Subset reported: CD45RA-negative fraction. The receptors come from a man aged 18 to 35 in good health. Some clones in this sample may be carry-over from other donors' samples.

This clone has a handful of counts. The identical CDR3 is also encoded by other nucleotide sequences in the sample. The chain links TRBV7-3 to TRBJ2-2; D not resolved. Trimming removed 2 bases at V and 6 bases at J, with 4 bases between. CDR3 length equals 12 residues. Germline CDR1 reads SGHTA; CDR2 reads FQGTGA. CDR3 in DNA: TGTGCCAGCAGCTTAGCTCCCGGGGAGCTGTTTTTT. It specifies CASSLAPGELFF.

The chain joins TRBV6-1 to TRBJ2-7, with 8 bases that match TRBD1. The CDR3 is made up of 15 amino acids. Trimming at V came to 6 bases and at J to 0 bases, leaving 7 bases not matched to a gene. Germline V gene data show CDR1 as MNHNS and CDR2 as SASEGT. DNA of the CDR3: TGTGCCAGCAGGCGACAGGGGCTGAGCTCCTACGAGCAGTACTTC. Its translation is CASRRQGLSSYEQYF.

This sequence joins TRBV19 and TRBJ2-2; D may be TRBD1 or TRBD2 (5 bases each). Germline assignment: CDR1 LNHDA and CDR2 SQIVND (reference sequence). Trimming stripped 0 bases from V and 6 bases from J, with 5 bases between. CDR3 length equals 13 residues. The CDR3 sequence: CASSIEGPGELFF. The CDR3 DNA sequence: TGTGCCAGTAGTATAGAGGGACCCGGGGAGCTGTTTTTT.

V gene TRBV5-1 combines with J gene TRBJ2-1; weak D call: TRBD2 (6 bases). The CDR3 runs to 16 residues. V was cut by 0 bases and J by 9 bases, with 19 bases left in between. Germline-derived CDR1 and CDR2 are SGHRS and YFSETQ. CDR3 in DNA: TGCGCCAGCAGCTTGGGTACGGGAGAGTGGATTAGTGAGCAGTTCTTC. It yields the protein CASSLGTGEWISEQFF.

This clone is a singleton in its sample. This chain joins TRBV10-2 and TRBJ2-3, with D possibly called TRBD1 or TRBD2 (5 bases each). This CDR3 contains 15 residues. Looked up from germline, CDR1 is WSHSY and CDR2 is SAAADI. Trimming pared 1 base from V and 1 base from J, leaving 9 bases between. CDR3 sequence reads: CASSEWDGRTDTQYF. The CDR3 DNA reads TGCGCCAGCAGTGAGTGGGACGGACGCACAGATACGCAGTATTTT.

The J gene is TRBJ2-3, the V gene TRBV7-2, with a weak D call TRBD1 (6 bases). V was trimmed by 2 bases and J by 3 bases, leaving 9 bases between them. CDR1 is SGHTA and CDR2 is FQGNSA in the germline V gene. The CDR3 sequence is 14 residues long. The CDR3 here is CASSLLTGTDTQYF. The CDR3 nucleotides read TGTGCCAGCAGCTTACTTACAGGGACAGATACGCAGTATTTT.

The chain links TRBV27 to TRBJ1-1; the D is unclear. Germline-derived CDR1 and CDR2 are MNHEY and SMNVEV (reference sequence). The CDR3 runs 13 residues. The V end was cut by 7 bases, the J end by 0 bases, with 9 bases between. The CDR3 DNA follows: TGTGCCAGCATTGACCGTATGAACACTGAAGCTTTCTTT. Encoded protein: CASIDRMNTEAFF.

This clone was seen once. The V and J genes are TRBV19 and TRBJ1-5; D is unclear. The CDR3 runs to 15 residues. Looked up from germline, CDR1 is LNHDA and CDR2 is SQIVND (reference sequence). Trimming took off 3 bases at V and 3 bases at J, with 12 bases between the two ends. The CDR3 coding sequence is TGTGCCAGTAGTATGATTGGGAGAAACAATCAGCCCCAGCATTTT. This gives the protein CASSMIGRNNQPQHF.

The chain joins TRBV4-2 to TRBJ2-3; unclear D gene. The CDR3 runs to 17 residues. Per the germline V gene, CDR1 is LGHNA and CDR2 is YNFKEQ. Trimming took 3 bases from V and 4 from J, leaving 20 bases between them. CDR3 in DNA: TGTGCCAGCAGCCAGGACGGCAGGTTCAGAACGGCAGATACGCAGTATTTT. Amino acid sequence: CASSQDGRFRTADTQYF.

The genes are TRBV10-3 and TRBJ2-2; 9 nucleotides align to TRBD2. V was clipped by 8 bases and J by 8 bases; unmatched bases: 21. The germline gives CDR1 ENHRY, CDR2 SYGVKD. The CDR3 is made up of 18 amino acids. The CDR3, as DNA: TGTGCCATCTCCTTTGAGGTGGCGGGAGGGCCATTGACAGGGGAGCTGTTTTTT. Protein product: CAISFEVAGGPLTGELFF.

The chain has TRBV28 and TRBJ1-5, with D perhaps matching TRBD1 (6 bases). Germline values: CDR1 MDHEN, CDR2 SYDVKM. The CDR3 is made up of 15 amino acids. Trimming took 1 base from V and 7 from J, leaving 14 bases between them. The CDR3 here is CASSLYGRGNQPQHF. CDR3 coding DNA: TGTGCCAGCAGTTTATACGGCAGGGGAAACCAGCCCCAGCATTTT.

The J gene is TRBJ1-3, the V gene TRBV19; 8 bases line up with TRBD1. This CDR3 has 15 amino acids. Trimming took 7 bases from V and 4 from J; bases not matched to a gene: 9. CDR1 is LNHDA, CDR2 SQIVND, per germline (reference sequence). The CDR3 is CASTMGQAGGNTIYF. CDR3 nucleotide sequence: TGTGCCAGTACCATGGGACAGGCAGGAGGAAACACCATATATTTT.

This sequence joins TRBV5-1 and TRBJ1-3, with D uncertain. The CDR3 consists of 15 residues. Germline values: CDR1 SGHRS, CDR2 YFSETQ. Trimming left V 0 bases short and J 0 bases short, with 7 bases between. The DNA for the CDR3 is TGCGCCAGCAGCTTGGACGGCCCCTCTGGAAACACCATATATTTT. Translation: CASSLDGPSGNTIYF.

DNA for the CDR3: TGTGCCAGCAGCTTAGTAGGTTATAAAAGAGCGAACACCGGGGAGCTGTTTTTT. Its translation: CASSLVGYKRANTGELFF. The chain uses TRBV7-8 and TRBJ2-2; D unclear. V was shortened by 1 base and J by 0 bases, with 15 bases between the two germline ends. Germline V gene lookup returns CDR1 SGHVS and CDR2 FQNEAQ. The CDR3 has 18 amino acids.

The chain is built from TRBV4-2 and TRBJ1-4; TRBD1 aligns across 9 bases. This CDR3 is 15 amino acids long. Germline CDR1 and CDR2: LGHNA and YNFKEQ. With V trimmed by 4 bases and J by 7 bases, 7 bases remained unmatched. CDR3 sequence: CASSREQGASEKLFF. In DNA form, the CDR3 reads TGTGCCAGCAGCCGAGAACAGGGGGCTAGTGAAAAACTGTTTTTT.

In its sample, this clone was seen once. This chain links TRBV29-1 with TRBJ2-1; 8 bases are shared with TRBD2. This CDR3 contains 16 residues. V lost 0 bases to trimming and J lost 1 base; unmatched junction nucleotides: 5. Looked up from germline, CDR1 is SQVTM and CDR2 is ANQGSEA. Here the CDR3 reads CSVEDPVAGSYNEQFF. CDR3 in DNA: TGCAGCGTTGAAGATCCAGTAGCGGGGTCCTACAATGAGCAGTTCTTC.

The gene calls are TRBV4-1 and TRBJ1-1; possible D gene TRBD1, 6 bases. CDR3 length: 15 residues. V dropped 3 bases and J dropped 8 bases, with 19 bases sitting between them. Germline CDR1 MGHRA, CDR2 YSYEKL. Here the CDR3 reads CASSQAGAGRPEAFF. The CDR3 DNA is TGCGCCAGCAGCCAGGCAGGGGCAGGTCGTCCGGAAGCTTTCTTT.

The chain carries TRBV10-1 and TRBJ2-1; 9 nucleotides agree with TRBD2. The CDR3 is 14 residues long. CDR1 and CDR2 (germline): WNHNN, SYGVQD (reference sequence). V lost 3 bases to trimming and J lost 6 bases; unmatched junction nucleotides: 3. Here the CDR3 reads CASSDGTSFNEQFF. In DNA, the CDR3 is TGCGCCAGCAGTGATGGGACTAGCTTCAATGAGCAGTTCTTC.

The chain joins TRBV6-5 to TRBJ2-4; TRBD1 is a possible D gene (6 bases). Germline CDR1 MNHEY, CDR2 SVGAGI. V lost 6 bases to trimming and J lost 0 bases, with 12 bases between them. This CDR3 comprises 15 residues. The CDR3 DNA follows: TGTGCCAGCAGCATACAGGGCCTAGCCAAAAACATTCAGTACTTC. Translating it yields CASSIQGLAKNIQYF.

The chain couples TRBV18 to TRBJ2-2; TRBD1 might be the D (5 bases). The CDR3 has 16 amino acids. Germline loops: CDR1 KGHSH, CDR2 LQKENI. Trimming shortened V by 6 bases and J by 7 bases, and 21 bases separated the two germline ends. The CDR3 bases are TGTGCCAGCTCCTGGACGCGGCCGGGTGGACACGGGGAGCTGTTTTTT. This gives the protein CASSWTRPGGHGELFF.

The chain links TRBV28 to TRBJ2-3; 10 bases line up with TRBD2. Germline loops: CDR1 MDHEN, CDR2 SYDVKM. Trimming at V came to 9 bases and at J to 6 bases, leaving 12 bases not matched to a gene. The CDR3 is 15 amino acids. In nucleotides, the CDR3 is TGTGCCAGGGGGGGCCTAGCGGGGGCCCCTGATACGCAGTATTTT. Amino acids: CARGGLAGAPDTQYF.

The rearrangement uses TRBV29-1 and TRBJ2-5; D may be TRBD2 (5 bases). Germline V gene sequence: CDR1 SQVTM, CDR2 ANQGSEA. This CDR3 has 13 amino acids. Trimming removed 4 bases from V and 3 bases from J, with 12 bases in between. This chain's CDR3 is CSVVGGSKETQYF. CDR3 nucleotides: TGCAGCGTTGTGGGCGGGTCCAAAGAGACCCAGTACTTC.

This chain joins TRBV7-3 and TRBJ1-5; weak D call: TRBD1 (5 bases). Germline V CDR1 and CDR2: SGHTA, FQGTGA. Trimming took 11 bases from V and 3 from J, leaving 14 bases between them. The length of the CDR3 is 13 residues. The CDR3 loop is CAGLGENNQPQHF. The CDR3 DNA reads TGTGCCGGGTTGGGGGAGAACAATCAGCCCCAGCATTTT.

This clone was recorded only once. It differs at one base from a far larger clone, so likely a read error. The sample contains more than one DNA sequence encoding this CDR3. The CDR3 spells CASSLGASSYNEQFF. DNA for the CDR3: TGTGCCAGCAGCTTGGGGGCCAGCTCCTACAATGAGCAGTTCTTC. V and J are TRBV7-2 and TRBJ2-1; the D gene is possibly TRBD1 (6 bases). Per the germline V gene, CDR1 is SGHTA and CDR2 is FQGNSA. V was clipped by 3 bases and J by 0 bases, with 9 bases between them. This CDR3 is 15 amino acids long. Combining the CDR3 with reference TRBV7-2 and TRBJ2-1 gives the whole variable domain GAGVSQSPSNKVTEKGKDVELRCDPISGHTALYWYRQSLGQGLEFLIYFQGNSAPDKSGLPSDRFSAERTGGSVSTLTIQRTQQEDSAVYLCASSLGASSYNEQFFGPGTRLTVL.

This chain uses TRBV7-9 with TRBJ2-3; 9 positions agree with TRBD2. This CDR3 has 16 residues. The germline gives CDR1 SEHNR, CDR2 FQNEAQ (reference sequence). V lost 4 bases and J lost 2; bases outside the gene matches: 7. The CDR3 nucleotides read TGTGCCAGCAGCTCGGGACTAGCTAGAGTCACAGATACGCAGTATTTT. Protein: CASSSGLARVTDTQYF. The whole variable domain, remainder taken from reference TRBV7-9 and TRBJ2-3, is DTGVSQNPRHKITKRGQNVTFRCDPISEHNRLYWYRQTLGQGPEFLTYFQNEAQLEKSRLLSDRFSAERPKGSFSTLEIQRTEQGDSAMYLCASSSGLARVTDTQYFGPGTRLTVL.

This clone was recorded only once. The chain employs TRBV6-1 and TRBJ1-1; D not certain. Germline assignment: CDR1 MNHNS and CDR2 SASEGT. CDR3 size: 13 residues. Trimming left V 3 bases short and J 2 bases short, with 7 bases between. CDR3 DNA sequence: TGTGCCAGCAGTGAGAGACAAAACACTGAAGCTTTCTTT. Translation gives CASSERQNTEAFF.